This T cell receptor beta chain is from a study of T cells after yellow fever vaccination. General study results and limits: Repertoires sorted by FACS could include abundant clonotypes that are contaminants from the bulk population. Re-detected after boosting: most primary clones, 95% to 98% of CD4 and 75% to 90% of CD8. The secondary response was weaker but peaked faster, day 5 versus 15.

This CDR3 contains 16 residues. In germline, CDR1 is SGHAT, CDR2 FQDESV (reference sequence). The ends were cut back, 1 base at V and 4 bases at J, with 16 bases in the middle. With regard to this clonotype: The antigen remains undetermined.

Production of TCR cDNA was by 5'RACE template switching, which also added a universal primer site and UMIs. TCRdb redid the calling of the 5' RACE reads with MiXCR, one entry per CDR3 protein. The data hold about 330,000 distinct CDR3 sequences, with roughly 6.8% observed a single time. The chain is built from TRBV11-1 and TRBJ1-1, with D perhaps matching TRBD1 (6 bases). This TCR came from a man between 18 and 35 years old who received the YFV17D yellow fever vaccine. Sequenced here: PBMCs, sampled around 45 days after the first yellow fever vaccination. The CDR3 reads CASSLGHQGMGTEAFF. CDR3 sequence (DNA): TGTGCCAGCAGCTTAGGTCATCAGGGGATGGGCACTGAAGCTTTCTTT.